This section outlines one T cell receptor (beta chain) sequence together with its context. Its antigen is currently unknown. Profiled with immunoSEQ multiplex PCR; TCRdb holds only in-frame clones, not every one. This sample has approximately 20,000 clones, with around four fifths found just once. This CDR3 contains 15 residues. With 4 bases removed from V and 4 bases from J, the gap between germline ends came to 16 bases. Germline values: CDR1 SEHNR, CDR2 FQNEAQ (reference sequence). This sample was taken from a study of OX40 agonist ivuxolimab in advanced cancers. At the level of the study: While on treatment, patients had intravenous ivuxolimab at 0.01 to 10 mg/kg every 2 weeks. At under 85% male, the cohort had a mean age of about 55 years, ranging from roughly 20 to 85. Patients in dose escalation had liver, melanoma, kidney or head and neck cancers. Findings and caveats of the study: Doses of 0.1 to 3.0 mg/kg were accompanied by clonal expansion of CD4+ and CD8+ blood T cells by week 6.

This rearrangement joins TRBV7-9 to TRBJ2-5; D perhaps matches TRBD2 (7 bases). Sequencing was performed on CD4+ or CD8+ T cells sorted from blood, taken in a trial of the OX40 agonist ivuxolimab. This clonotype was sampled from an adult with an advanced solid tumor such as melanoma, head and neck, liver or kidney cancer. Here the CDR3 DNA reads TGTGCCAGCAGCTCAGAGGGGGGGTTGGGAGAGACCCAGTACTTC. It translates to CASSSEGGLGETQYF.